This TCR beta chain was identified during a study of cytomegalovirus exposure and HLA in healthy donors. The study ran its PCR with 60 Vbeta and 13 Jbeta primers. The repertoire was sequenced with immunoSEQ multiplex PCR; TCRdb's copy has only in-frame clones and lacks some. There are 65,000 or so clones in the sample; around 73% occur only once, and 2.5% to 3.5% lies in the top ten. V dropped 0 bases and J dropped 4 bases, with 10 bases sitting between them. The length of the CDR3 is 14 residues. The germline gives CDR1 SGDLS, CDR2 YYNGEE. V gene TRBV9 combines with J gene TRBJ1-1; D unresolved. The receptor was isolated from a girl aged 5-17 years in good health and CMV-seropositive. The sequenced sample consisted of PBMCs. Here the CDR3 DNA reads TGTGCCAGCAGCGTAGAATTGAGTTCCACTGAAGCTTTCTTT. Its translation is CASSVELSSTEAFF.